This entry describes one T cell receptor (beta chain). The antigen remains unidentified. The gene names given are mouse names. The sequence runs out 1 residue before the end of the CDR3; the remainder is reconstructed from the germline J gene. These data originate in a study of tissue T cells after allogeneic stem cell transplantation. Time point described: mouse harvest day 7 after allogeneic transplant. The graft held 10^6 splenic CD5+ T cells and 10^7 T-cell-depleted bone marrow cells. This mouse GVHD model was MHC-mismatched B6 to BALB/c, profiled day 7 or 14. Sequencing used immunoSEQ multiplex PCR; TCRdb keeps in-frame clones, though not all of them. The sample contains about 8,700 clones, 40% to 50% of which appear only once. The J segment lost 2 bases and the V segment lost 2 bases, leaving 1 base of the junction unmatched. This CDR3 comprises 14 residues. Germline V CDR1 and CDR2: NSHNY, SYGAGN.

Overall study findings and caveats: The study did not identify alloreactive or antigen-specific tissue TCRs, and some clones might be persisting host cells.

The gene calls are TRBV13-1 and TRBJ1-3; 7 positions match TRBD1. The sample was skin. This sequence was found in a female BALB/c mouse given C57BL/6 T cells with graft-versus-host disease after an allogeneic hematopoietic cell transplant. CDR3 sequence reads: CASSDDRAGNTLYF. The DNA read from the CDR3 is TGTGCCAGCAGTGACGACAGGGCTGGAAATACGCTCTAT.